The clone carrying this T cell receptor beta chain has more than one count but fewer than ten. The antigen is undetermined. TCRdb analysed the reads with MiXCR anew, one entry per CDR3 protein. The sample holds tens of thousands of distinct CDR3 sequences, approximately 22% seen once. This record comes from a study of T cell repertoires in cytomegalovirus infection. Overall study context: CMV infection and matching HLA type were both indicated by public TCR beta signatures. General study points: CMV carriers with the relevant HLA were identified by cumulative public TCR beta family frequency.

Trimming cost V 6 bases and J 4 bases, with 18 bases left between them. CDR3 length: 16 residues. This sequence joins TRBV12-3 or TRBV12-4 and TRBJ1-4; D call uncertain. Sequenced input: PBMCs, sequenced either directly or after in vitro stimulation (not recorded which). The clonotype was recovered from a human donor in good health (CMV status not recorded). Some clones in this sample may be carry-over from other donors' samples. CDR3 in amino acids: CASSIQTGSLNEKLFF. The CDR3 DNA follows: TGTGCCAGCAGCATTCAGACGGGTAGCCTTAATGAAAAACTGTTTTTT.